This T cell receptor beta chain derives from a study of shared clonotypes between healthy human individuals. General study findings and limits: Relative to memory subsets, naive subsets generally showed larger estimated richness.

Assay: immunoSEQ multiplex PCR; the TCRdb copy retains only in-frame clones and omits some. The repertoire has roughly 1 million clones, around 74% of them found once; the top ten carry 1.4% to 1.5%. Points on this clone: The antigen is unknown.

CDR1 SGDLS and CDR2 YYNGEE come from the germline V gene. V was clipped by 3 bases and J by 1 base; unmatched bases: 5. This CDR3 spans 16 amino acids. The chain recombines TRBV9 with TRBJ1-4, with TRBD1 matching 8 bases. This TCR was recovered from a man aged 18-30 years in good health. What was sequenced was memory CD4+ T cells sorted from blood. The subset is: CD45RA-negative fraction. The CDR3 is CASSAQGAGTNEKLFF. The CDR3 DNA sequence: TGTGCCAGCAGCGCCCAGGGGGCTGGAACTAATGAAAAACTGTTTTTT.